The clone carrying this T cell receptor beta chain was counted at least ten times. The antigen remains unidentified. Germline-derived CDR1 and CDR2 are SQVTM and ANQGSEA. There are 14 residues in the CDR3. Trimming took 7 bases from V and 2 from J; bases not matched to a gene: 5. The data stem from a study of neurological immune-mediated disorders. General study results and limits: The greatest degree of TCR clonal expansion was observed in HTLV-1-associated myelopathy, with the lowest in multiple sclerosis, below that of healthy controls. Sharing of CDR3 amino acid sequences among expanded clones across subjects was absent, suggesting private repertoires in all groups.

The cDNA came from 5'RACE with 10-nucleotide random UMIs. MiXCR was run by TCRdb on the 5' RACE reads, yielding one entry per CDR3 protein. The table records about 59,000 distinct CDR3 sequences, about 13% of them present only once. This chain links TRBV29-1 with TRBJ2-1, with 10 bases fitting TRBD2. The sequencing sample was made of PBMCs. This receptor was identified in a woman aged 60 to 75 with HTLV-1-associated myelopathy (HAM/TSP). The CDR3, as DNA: TGCAGCGCGACTACTAGCGGGGCCTACAATGAGCAGTTCTTC. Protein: CSATTSGAYNEQFF.